Given below is one T cell receptor (beta chain) in context. The entry originates in a study of blood T cell repertoires in COVID-19. This CDR3 spans 16 amino acids. Trimming took off 0 bases at V and 6 bases at J, with 17 bases between the two ends. Germline V gene sequence: CDR1 LGHNA, CDR2 YSLEER. Original processing notes: Estimates of nucleated cell counts were drawn from the amplification of reference gene primers. Some clones are missing from TCRdb's copy, which holds only in-frame ones; the method was immunoSEQ multiplex PCR. V and J calls and clone size are those listed in that table; D and trimming were worked out from the DNA. The data show 200,000 to 250,000 clones, 90% seen once.

The source material was peripheral blood. The TCR was taken from a man aged 25 to 45 with COVID-19, enrolled during active disease. The chain combines TRBV4-3 with TRBJ1-2; D possibly corresponds to TRBD1 (6 bases). Here the CDR3 DNA reads TGCGCCAGCAGCCAAGAAAACAGGGTACTACGAAATGGCTACACCTTC. The encoded protein is CASSQENRVLRNGYTF.